The rows below give T cell receptor beta chains drawn from one sample of a study of molecular identifiers for immune sequencing clone quantification. Using its own MiXCR run on the PCR reads, TCRdb lists one record per CDR3 protein. The data hold roughly 630,000 distinct CDR3 sequences, with approximately 24% observed a single time. The sequenced material came from naive CD8+ T cells from blood, with Jurkat cell RNA spiked in. The receptors come from a human donor in good health. Some libraries in this study had Jurkat cell RNA spiked in. The CDR3 runs from the conserved cysteine through the conserved F or W. The D gene is left open where the match is weak. Size is omitted from some rows. Given values are once, few, many or a class for expanded clones.

J gene | clone size | V gene | D gene | CDR3 protein | CDR3 DNA
TRBJ2-2 | . | TRBV11-2 | TRBD2 | CASSLGHGTSGTGELFF | TGTGCCAGCAGCTTAGGTCATGGGACTAGCGGAACCGGGGAGCTGTTTTTT
TRBJ2-3 | . | TRBV20-1 | TRBD2 | CSARETPGLAGDGPTDTQYF | TGCAGTGCTAGGGAAACTCCGGGACTAGCGGGAGATGGGCCCACAGATACGCAGTATTTT
TRBJ2-1 | few | TRBV7-9 | . | CASSLANSDEQFF | TGTGCCAGCAGCTTAGCCAATTCAGACGAGCAGTTCTTC
TRBJ2-3 | few | TRBV11-1 | TRBD2 | CASSWTSGRLYTDTQYF | TGTGCCAGCAGTTGGACTAGCGGGAGGCTTTACACAGATACGCAGTATTTT
TRBJ1-1 | . | TRBV5-3 | TRBD1 | CASSLGSLQGGPNTEAFF | TGTGCCAGCAGCTTGGGTTCCCTCCAGGGGGGACCGAACACTGAAGCTTTCTTT
TRBJ2-3 | once | TRBV18 | . | CASSPQTRASTDTQYF | TGTGCCAGCTCACCCCAGACCCGTGCTAGCACAGATACGCAGTATTTT
TRBJ2-6 | many | TRBV11-2 | . | CASSSLFTGANVLTF | TGTGCCAGCAGCTCCCTCTTTACTGGGGCCAACGTCCTGACTTTC
TRBJ2-3 | many | TRBV12-3/TRBV12-4 | . | CASRAGTAPTDTQYF | TGTGCCAGCAGGGCGGGGACAGCTCCCACAGATACGCAGTATTTT
TRBJ1-1 | few | TRBV5-6 | TRBD1 | CASSLADRGEGTEAFF | TGTGCCAGCAGCTTGGCAGACAGGGGAGAGGGCACTGAAGCTTTCTTT
TRBJ1-2 | few | TRBV5-5 | TRBD1 | CASSFKLLPDRDYGYTF | TGTGCCAGCAGCTTTAAACTGCTGCCGGACAGGGATTATGGCTACACCTTC
TRBJ2-7 | many | TRBV30 | . | CAWEDSYEQYF | TGTGCCTGGGAGGACAGTTACGAGCAGTACTTC
TRBJ2-5 | many | TRBV29-1 | TRBD2 | CSVDTSGRRQETQYF | TGCAGCGTTGATACTAGCGGGAGGAGGCAAGAGACCCAGTACTTC
TRBJ2-7 | many | TRBV27 | TRBD1 | CASSRTGGFYEQYF | TGTGCCAGCAGCCGGACAGGGGGCTTCTACGAGCAGTACTTC
TRBJ2-5 | . | TRBV6-5 | . | CASSYGGEETQYF | TGTGCCAGCAGTTATGGGGGAGAAGAGACCCAGTACTTC
TRBJ1-1 | . | TRBV6-6 | . | CASSYGGNEAFF | TGTGCCAGCAGTTACGGGGGGAACGAAGCTTTCTTT
TRBJ2-1 | . | TRBV4-3 | . | CASSQDRGENEQFF | TGCGCCAGCAGCCAAGATAGGGGGGAAAATGAGCAGTTCTTC
TRBJ2-1 | few | TRBV7-9 | TRBD1 | CASSLVGQNNEQFF | TGTGCCAGCAGCTTAGTGGGACAGAACAATGAGCAGTTCTTC
TRBJ2-5 | many | TRBV9 | . | CASSGTNQETQYF | TGTGCCAGCAGCGGGACGAACCAAGAGACCCAGTACTTC
TRBJ2-7 | . | TRBV6-5 | . | CASSYGWGASEQYF | TGTGCCAGCAGTTACGGATGGGGGGCAAGCGAGCAGTACTTC
TRBJ2-6 | many | TRBV3-1 | TRBD1 | CASSLPGQGPSGANVLTF | TGTGCCAGCAGCCTCCCGGGACAGGGTCCCTCTGGGGCCAACGTCCTGACTTTC
TRBJ1-5 | many | TRBV4-3 | . | CASSREAGLNQPQHF | TGCGCCAGCAGCCGCGAGGCAGGACTCAATCAGCCCCAGCATTTT
TRBJ2-7 | . | TRBV4-3 | TRBD2 | CASSQLTSGTHDEQYF | TGCGCCAGCAGCCAATTGACTAGCGGGACCCACGACGAGCAGTACTTC
TRBJ2-5 | many | TRBV28 | . | CASSSAEGAFQETQYF | TGTGCCAGCAGTTCCGCGGAGGGGGCGTTTCAAGAGACCCAGTACTTC
TRBJ2-3 | few | TRBV14 | . | CASSQGDRSTDTQYF | TGTGCCAGCAGCCAAGGAGACAGGAGCACAGATACGCAGTATTTT
TRBJ2-3 | many | TRBV5-5 | . | CASSRDSGTVFSDTQYF | TGTGCCAGCAGCCGCGATTCCGGGACTGTCTTTTCAGATACGCAGTATTTT
TRBJ2-7 | many | TRBV5-1 | . | CASSLENFSSYEQYF | TGCGCCAGCAGCTTGGAGAATTTCAGCTCCTACGAGCAGTACTTC
TRBJ2-7 | many | TRBV7-9 | . | CASSLGLQAYEQYF | TGTGCCAGCAGCTTAGGGTTACAAGCCTACGAGCAGTACTTC
TRBJ2-7 | many | TRBV2 | . | CASSEALGEQYF | TGTGCCAGCAGTGAAGCGCTGGGCGAGCAGTACTTC
TRBJ2-7 | few | TRBV5-6 | . | CASSSVIYEQYF | TGTGCCAGCAGCTCTGTCATCTACGAGCAGTACTTC
TRBJ2-7 | . | TRBV7-9 | TRBD1 | CASSSDRGPTYEQYF | TGTGCCAGCAGCTCAGACAGGGGGCCCACCTACGAGCAGTACTTC
TRBJ2-7 | few | TRBV19 | TRBD2 | CASSALVASGNYEQYF | TGTGCCAGTAGTGCATTAGTGGCTAGCGGGAACTACGAGCAGTACTTC
TRBJ2-1 | . | TRBV12-3/TRBV12-4 | TRBD1 | CASRSGTGGDEQFF | TGTGCCAGCAGATCCGGGACAGGGGGAGATGAGCAGTTCTTC
TRBJ2-5 | many | TRBV6-6 | TRBD2 | CASSYLGGGAFETQYF | TGTGCCAGCAGTTACTTGGGCGGGGGGGCCTTCGAGACCCAGTACTTC
TRBJ2-7 | many | TRBV14 | . | CASGPGGGYEQYF | TGTGCCAGCGGGCCTGGGGGCGGATACGAGCAGTACTTC
TRBJ2-7 | few | TRBV18 | . | CASSPGQMYEQYF | TGTGCCAGCTCACCAGGACAGATGTACGAGCAGTACTTC
TRBJ2-3 | . | TRBV10-3 | . | CAISETSGAPSVDTQYF | TGTGCCATCAGTGAGACTTCAGGGGCCCCCTCTGTAGATACGCAGTATTTT